This T cell receptor (beta chain) derives from a study of blood T cell repertoires in COVID-19. Background on the study: Sites across the United States, Italy and Spain contributed samples from acute and convalescent COVID-19. Sources were T cells, B-cell-depleted T cells, or PBMCs; the material itself was cDNA or gDNA.

Per the authors' pipeline: Estimation of nucleated cell counts was performed using reference gene primer amplification. Sequencing was performed with immunoSEQ multiplex PCR; in TCRdb, only in-frame clones are kept and a portion is missing. V and J calls and clone size are copied from that table; D and trimming were computed from the DNA. The profile shows approximately 160,000 clones, 85% to 90% of them singletons. From germline, CDR1 is SGHDT and CDR2 YYEEEE. The CDR3 extends over 14 amino acids. V trimming: 2 bases; J trimming: 9 bases; junction bases outside the gene matches: 4. The chain is built from TRBV5-6 and TRBJ1-6; 8 bases line up with TRBD1. The sequencing input was peripheral blood. The clonotype comes from a woman aged 70 to 79 with acute or convalescent COVID-19. CDR3: CASSFGQGPSPLHF. CDR3 DNA sequence: TGTGCCAGCAGCTTCGGACAGGGCCCTTCACCCCTCCACTTT.